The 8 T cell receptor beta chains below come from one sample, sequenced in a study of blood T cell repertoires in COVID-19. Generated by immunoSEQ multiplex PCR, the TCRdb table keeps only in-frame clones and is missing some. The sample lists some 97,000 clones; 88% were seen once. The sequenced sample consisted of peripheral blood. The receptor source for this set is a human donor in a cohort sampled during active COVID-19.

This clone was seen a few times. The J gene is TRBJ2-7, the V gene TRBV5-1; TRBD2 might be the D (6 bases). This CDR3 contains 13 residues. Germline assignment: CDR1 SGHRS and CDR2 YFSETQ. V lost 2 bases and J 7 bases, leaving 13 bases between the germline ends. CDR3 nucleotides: TGCGCCAGCAGCTTAGATCCCGCGGGGGAGCAGTACTTC. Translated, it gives CASSLDPAGEQYF.

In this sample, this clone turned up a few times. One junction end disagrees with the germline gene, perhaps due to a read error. CDR3 DNA: TGTGCCAGCAGTTTATACGTACAGGAGTTC. Its translation: CASSLYVQEF. The chain joins TRBV28 to TRBJ1-2; D may be TRBD1 (5 bases). Germline assignment: CDR1 MDHEN and CDR2 SYDVKM. The CDR3 length is 10 residues.

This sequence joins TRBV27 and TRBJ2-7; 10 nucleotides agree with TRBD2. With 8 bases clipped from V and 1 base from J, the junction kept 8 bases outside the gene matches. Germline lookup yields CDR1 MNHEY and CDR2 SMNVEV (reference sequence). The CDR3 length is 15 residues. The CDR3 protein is CASGELAGGSYEQYF. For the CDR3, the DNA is TGTGCCAGCGGGGAGTTAGCGGGAGGATCCTACGAGCAGTACTTC.

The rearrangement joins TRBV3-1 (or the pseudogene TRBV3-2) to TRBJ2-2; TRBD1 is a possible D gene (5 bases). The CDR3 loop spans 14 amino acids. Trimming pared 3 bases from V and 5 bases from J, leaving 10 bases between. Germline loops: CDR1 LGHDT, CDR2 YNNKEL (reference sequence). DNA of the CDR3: TGTGCCAGCAGCCACACCAGGGTAACCGGGGAGCTGTTTTTT. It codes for CASSHTRVTGELFF.

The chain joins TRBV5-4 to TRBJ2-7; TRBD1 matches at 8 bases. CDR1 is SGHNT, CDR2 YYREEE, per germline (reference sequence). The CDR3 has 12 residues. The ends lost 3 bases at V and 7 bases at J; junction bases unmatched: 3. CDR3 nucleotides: TGTGCCAGCAGCTCCGGACAGGGAGAGCAGTACTTC. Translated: CASSSGQGEQYF.

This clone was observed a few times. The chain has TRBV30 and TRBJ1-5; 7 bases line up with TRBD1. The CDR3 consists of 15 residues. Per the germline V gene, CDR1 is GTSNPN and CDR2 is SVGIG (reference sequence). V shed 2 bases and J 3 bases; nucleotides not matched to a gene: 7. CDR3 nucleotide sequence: TGTGCCTGGAGTTACCGCGGACAGGTCAATCAGCCCCAGCATTTT. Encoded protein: CAWSYRGQVNQPQHF.

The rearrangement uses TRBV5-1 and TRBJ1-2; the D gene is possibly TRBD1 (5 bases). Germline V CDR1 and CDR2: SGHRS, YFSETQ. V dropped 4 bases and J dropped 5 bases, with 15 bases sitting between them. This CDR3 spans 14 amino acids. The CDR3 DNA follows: TGCGCCAGCAGCGTCCCCGCCGCAGGGTATGGCTACACCTTC. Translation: CASSVPAAGYGYTF.

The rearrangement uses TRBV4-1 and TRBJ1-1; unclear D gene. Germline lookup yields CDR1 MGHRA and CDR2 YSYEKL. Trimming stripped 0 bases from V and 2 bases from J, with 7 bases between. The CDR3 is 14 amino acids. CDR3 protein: CASSQDRTNTEAFF. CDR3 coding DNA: TGCGCCAGCAGCCAAGATCGCACTAACACTGAAGCTTTCTTT.